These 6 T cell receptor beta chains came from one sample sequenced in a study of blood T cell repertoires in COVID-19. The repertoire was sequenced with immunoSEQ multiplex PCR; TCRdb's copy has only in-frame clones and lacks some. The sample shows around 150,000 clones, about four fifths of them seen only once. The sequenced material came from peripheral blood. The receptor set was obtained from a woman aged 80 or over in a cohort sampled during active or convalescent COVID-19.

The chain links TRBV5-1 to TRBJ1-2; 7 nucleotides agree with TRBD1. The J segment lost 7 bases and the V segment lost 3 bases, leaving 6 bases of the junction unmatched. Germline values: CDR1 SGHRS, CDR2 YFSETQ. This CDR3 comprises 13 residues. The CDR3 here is CASSYGQDLGYTF. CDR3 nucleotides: TGCGCCAGCAGCTACGGACAGGATCTTGGCTACACCTTC.

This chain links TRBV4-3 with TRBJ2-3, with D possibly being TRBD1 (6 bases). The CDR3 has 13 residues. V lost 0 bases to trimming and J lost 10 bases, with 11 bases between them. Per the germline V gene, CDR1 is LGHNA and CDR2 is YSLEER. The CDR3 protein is CASSQERQGPQYF. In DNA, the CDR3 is TGCGCCAGCAGCCAAGAACGGCAGGGGCCGCAGTATTTT.

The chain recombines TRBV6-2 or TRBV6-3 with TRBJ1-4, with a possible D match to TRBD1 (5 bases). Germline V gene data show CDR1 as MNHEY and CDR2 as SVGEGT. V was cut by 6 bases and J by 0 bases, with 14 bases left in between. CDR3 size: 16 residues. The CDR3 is CASSSREGTTNEKLFF. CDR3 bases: TGTGCCAGCAGCTCCAGGGAAGGGACAACTAATGAAAAACTGTTTTTT.

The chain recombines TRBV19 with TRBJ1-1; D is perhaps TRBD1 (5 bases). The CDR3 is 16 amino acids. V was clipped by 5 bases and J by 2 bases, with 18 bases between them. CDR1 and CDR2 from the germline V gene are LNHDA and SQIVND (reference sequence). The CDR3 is CASSGGVQVYNTEAFF. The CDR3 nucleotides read TGTGCCAGTAGTGGAGGGGTGCAGGTGTACAACACTGAAGCTTTCTTT.

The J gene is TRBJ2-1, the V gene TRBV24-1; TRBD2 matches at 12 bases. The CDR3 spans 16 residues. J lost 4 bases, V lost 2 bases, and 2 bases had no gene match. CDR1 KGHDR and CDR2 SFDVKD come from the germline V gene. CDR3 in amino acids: CATSDSSGGGYNEQFF. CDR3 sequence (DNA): TGTGCCACCAGTGATTCTAGCGGGGGGGGTTACAATGAGCAGTTCTTC.

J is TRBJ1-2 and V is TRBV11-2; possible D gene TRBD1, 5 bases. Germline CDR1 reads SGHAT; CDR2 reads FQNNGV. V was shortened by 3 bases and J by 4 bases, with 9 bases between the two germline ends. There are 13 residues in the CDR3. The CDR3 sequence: CASSFGGFYGYTF. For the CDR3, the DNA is TGTGCCAGCAGCTTTGGGGGGTTCTATGGCTACACCTTC.